A single T cell receptor (beta chain) is shown here with its context. This entry belongs to a study of blood T cell repertoires in COVID-19. Overall study: Material from acute and convalescent COVID-19 was sourced from the United States, Italy and Spain. From T cells, B-cell-depleted T cells, or PBMCs came the material, which was cDNA or gDNA.

In the original analysis: Researchers report that nucleated cell counts were estimated from reference gene primer amplification. Libraries were prepared by immunoSEQ multiplex PCR; TCRdb keeps only in-frame clonotypes and omits some of them. Clone size and the V and J calls come from that table; the DNA yielded D and trimming. The sample holds about 35,000 clones, 82% seen once. Germline V gene data show CDR1 as SGDLS and CDR2 as YYNGEE. V lost 0 bases and J lost 10, with 11 bases in between. There are 14 residues in the CDR3. This clonotype was sampled from a man older than 75 with active or convalescent COVID-19. The rearrangement joins TRBV9 to TRBJ1-6; no definite D call. The sequenced sample consisted of peripheral blood. CDR3 sequence (DNA): TGTGCCAGCAGCGTAGGGGCAACGGGGTCACCCCTCCACTTT. It is translated as CASSVGATGSPLHF.